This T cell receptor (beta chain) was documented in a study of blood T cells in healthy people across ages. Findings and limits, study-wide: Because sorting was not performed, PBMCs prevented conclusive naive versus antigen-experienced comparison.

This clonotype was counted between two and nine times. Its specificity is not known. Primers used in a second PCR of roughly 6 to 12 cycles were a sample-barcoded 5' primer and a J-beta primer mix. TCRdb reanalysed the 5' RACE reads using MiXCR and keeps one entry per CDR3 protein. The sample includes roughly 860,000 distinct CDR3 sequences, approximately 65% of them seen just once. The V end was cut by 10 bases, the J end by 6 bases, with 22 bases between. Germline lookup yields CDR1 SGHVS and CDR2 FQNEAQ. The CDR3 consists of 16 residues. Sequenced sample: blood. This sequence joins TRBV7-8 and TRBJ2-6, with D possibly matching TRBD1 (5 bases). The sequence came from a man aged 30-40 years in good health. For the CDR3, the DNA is TGTGCCACCGGACGAGACAGATTCCAAGAGGCCAACGTCCTGACTTTC. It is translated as CATGRDRFQEANVLTF.